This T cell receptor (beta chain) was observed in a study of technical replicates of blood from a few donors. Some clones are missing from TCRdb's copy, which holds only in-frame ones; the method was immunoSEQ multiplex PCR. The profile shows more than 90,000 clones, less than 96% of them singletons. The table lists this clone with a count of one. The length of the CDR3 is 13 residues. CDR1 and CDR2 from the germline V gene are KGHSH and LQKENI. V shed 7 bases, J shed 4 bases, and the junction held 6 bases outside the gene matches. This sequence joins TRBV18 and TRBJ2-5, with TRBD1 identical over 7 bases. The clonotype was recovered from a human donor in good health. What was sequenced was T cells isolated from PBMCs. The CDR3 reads CASFRGGGETQYF. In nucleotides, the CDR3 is TGTGCCAGCTTTCGAGGGGGCGGAGAGACCCAGTACTTC.